A single sample gave rise to the 21 T cell receptor beta chains below, sequenced in a study of cytomegalovirus exposure and HLA in healthy donors. The primer mix had 60 Vbeta and 13 Jbeta primers. Profiled with immunoSEQ multiplex PCR; TCRdb holds only in-frame clones, not every one. The data show some 180,000 clones, roughly 77% seen once. Sequencing used PBMCs. These receptors all come from a woman aged 30 to 39 in good health and CMV-seropositive.

This rearrangement joins TRBV5-1 to TRBJ2-2, with 7 bases aligning to TRBD1. This CDR3 is 15 amino acids long. CDR1 and CDR2 from the germline V gene are SGHRS and YFSETQ. The ends lost 4 bases at V and 1 base at J; junction bases unmatched: 4. The CDR3 region is CASSRDRVNTGELFF. As DNA, the CDR3 is TGCGCCAGCAGCCGTGACAGGGTGAACACCGGGGAGCTGTTTTTT.

This clone came up once. This sequence joins TRBV20-1 and TRBJ1-4, with D unclear. Per the germline V gene, CDR1 is DFQATT and CDR2 is SNEGSKA (reference sequence). V lost 2 bases to trimming and J lost 8 bases, with 6 bases between them. The CDR3 totals 11 residues. The CDR3 is CSARPGEKLFF. In nucleotides, the CDR3 is TGCAGTGCTAGACCGGGGGAAAAACTGTTTTTT.

This clone was detected only once. Other DNA sequences in the sample encode the same CDR3. The rearrangement joins TRBV6-5 to TRBJ1-2, with D hard to call. Germline V gives CDR1 MNHEY, CDR2 SVGAGI. The CDR3 totals 13 residues. Trimming took off 0 bases at V and 4 bases at J, with 6 bases between the two ends. As DNA, the CDR3 is TGTGCCAGCAGTTACTCCGGAGGCTATGGCTACACCTTC. Protein sequence: CASSYSGGYGYTF.

The chain joins TRBV7-2 to TRBJ2-3, with D possibly matching TRBD2 (7 bases). Germline-derived CDR1 and CDR2 are SGHTA and FQGNSA. The CDR3 is made up of 16 amino acids. The V end lost 3 bases, the J end lost 3 bases, and 16 bases lay between the germline ends. Here the CDR3 DNA reads TGTGCCAGCAGCTTTCGGTCGGGGGGCGGTACAGATACGCAGTATTTT. Amino acids: CASSFRSGGGTDTQYF.

The chain is built from TRBV6-5 and TRBJ2-7; tentatively, D is TRBD2 (5 bases). CDR1 is MNHEY and CDR2 is SVGAGI in the germline V gene. Trimming stripped 2 bases from V and 2 bases from J, with 7 bases between. This CDR3 spans 13 amino acids. DNA of the CDR3: TGTGCCAGCAGTTACGACTACACCTACGAGCAGTACTTC. Amino acids: CASSYDYTYEQYF.

The genes are TRBV2 and TRBJ1-2; a weak D match, TRBD1 (5 bases). This CDR3 is built from 13 residues. Trimming cost V 8 bases and J 1 base, with 11 bases left between them. CDR1 and CDR2 (germline): SNHLY, FYNNEI. CDR3 bases: TGTGCCAGCGCCGGGGGAGGTAACTATGGCTACACCTTC. Amino acids: CASAGGGNYGYTF.

This chain connects TRBV9 to TRBJ1-2; 7 positions agree with TRBD1. V lost 7 bases, J lost 2 bases, and 11 bases stayed unmatched. CDR1 SGDLS and CDR2 YYNGEE come from the germline V gene. The CDR3 runs 15 residues. CDR3 sequence: CASGPVGGGNYGYTF. The CDR3, as DNA: TGTGCCAGCGGCCCCGTAGGGGGCGGAAACTATGGCTACACCTTC.

A single count supports this clone. The chain has TRBV7-2 and TRBJ2-3, with D perhaps matching TRBD1 (5 bases). The CDR3 is 15 residues long. Trimming took off 5 bases at V and 2 bases at J, with 14 bases between the two ends. Germline lookup yields CDR1 SGHTA and CDR2 FQGNSA. The CDR3: CASSPGRLTTDTQYF. Here the CDR3 DNA reads TGTGCCAGCAGCCCAGGGCGCCTTACCACAGATACGCAGTATTTT. Supplemented by reference TRBV7-2 and TRBJ2-3, the full variable domain reads GAGVSQSPSNKVTEKGKDVELRCDPISGHTALYWYRQSLGQGLEFLIYFQGNSAPDKSGLPSDRFSAERTGGSVSTLTIQRTQQEDSAVYLCASSPGRLTTDTQYFGPGTRLTVL.

The chain combines TRBV7-2 with TRBJ2-5; 9 nucleotides align to TRBD1. The assigned J gene may be wrong: the sequence end matches TRBJ2-7 better. In germline, CDR1 is SGHTA, CDR2 FQGNSA. The CDR3 totals 14 residues. The CDR3 DNA follows: TGTGCCAGCAGCTTTACAGGGGGCGGCTACGAGCAGTACTTC. Protein product: CASSFTGGGYEQYF.

About this clone: One end of the junction fails to match germline, which may point to a read error. Other DNA sequences in the sample encode the same CDR3. This chain links TRBV28 with TRBJ1-2; 7 bases agree with TRBD1. The CDR3 covers 14 residues. Germline lookup yields CDR1 MDHEN and CDR2 SYDVKM. CDR3 DNA sequence: TGTGCCACTGGCGGGGACAGTATTAACTATGGCTATACCTTC. It encodes CATGGDSINYGYTF.

The gene calls are TRBV7-2 and TRBJ1-2, with 10 bases lining up with TRBD1. CDR3 size: 15 residues. Germline CDR1 reads SGHTA; CDR2 reads FQGNSA. With 5 bases clipped from V and 4 bases from J, the junction kept 7 bases outside the gene matches. This chain's CDR3 is CASSQAGTGAYGYTF. The CDR3 DNA is TGTGCCAGCAGCCAAGCCGGGACAGGGGCCTATGGCTACACCTTC.

The V call is TRBV10-1, the J call TRBJ2-3, with a weak D call TRBD1 (5 bases). The CDR3 covers 17 residues. The V and J ends lost 2 bases and 2 bases respectively, with 17 bases between them. The V gene's germline CDR1 is WNHNN and CDR2 SYGVQD (reference sequence). The CDR3 protein is CASSEPKGSSDTDTQYF. CDR3 DNA sequence: TGCGCCAGCAGTGAGCCGAAGGGGTCCTCTGACACAGATACGCAGTATTTT.

V gene TRBV4-1 combines with J gene TRBJ1-5; D might be TRBD1 (6 bases). V was shortened by 0 bases and J by 4 bases, with 10 bases between the two germline ends. CDR1 and CDR2 (germline): MGHRA, YSYEKL. The CDR3 sequence is 15 residues long. CDR3 region: CASSQDRGPNQPQHF. CDR3 sequence (DNA): TGCGCCAGCAGCCAAGACAGGGGCCCTAATCAGCCCCAGCATTTT.

The chain is built from TRBV11-2 and TRBJ1-3; D possibly corresponds to TRBD1 (5 bases). The germline V gene has CDR1 SGHAT and CDR2 FQNNGV. This CDR3 comprises 16 residues. The V end lost 7 bases, the J end lost 0 bases, and 16 bases lay between the germline ends. CDR3 bases: TGTGCCAGCAACCGCGGGGCAGGAAACTCTGGAAACACCATATATTTT. Translating it yields CASNRGAGNSGNTIYF. Drawing the rest from reference TRBV11-2 and TRBJ1-3, the complete variable domain is EAGVAQSPRYKIIEKRQSVAFWCNPISGHATLYWYQQILGQGPKLLIQFQNNGVVDDSQLPKDRFSAERLKGVDSTLKIQPAKLEDSAVYLCASNRGAGNSGNTIYFGEGSWLTVV.

The chain combines TRBV19 with TRBJ2-1; TRBD2 is a possible D gene (6 bases). CDR1 is LNHDA and CDR2 is SQIVND in the germline V gene (reference sequence). V lost 3 bases, J lost 4 bases, and 13 bases lay in between. The CDR3 sequence is 15 residues long. The CDR3 here is CASSISHGGYNEQFF. The DNA for the CDR3 is TGTGCCAGTAGTATCTCACACGGGGGTTACAATGAGCAGTTCTTC.

The chain links TRBV7-2 to TRBJ1-2; D may be TRBD1 (5 bases). The CDR3 has 14 amino acids. V was shortened by 1 base and J by 2 bases, with 8 bases between the two germline ends. CDR1 and CDR2 (germline): SGHTA, FQGNSA. CDR3 residues: CASSLERQNYGYTF. The CDR3 DNA is TGTGCCAGCAGCTTAGAGAGACAGAACTATGGCTACACCTTC.

The genes are TRBV4-2 and TRBJ2-3, with 12 bases matching TRBD2. Unmatched junction bases numbered 1, after V lost 1 base and J lost 2 bases. The CDR3 runs 16 residues. The germline V gene encodes CDR1 LGHNA and CDR2 YNFKEQ. CDR3 sequence reads: CASSQGTSGNTDTQYF. For the CDR3, the DNA is TGTGCCAGCAGCCAAGGGACTAGCGGGAACACAGATACGCAGTATTTT.

The chain recombines TRBV4-1 with TRBJ1-4; 7 bases match TRBD1. The CDR3 sequence is 15 residues long. Unmatched junction bases numbered 3, after V lost 4 bases and J lost 1 base. Per germline, CDR1 MGHRA and CDR2 YSYEKL. CDR3 in amino acids: CASSRQGGTNEKLFF. The CDR3 coding sequence is TGCGCCAGCAGCCGACAGGGAGGAACTAATGAAAAACTGTTTTTT.

V and J are TRBV14 and TRBJ1-2; 7 positions agree with TRBD1. The trim removed 5 bases at V and 3 bases at J, leaving 12 bases unmatched. Germline CDR1 and CDR2: SGHDN and FVKESK. The CDR3 extends over 16 amino acids. For the CDR3, the DNA is TGTGCCAGCAGCTTCTTGCGGGACAGCGGATACTATGGCTACACCTTC. Protein sequence: CASSFLRDSGYYGYTF.

The chain couples TRBV7-2 to TRBJ2-5; 11 bases are shared with TRBD2. CDR1 SGHTA and CDR2 FQGNSA come from the germline V gene. J lost 4 bases, V lost 1 base, and 11 bases had no gene match. The CDR3 loop spans 18 amino acids. The CDR3 sequence is CASSLGTLAGVGRETQYF. The CDR3 DNA reads TGTGCCAGCAGCTTAGGTACACTAGCGGGAGTCGGGAGAGAGACCCAGTACTTC.

This chain connects TRBV19 to TRBJ1-2; 9 nucleotides match TRBD1. The V gene end was trimmed by 5 bases and the J gene end by 8 bases; junction bases not matched to a gene: 12. Germline CDR1 LNHDA, CDR2 SQIVND (reference sequence). The CDR3 consists of 15 residues. The CDR3 DNA reads as TGTGCCAGTAGTCCAACCTTGGGGACAGGGCAAGGCTACACCTTC. Translation: CASSPTLGTGQGYTF.